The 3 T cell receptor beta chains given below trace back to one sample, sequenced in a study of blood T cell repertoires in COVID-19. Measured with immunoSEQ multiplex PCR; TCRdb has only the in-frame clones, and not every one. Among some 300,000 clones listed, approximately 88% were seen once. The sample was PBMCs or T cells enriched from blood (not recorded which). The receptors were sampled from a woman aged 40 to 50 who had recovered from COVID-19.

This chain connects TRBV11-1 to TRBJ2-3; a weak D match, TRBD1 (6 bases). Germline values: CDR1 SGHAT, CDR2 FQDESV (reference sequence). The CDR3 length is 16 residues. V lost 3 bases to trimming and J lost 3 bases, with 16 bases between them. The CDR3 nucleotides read TGTGCCAGCAGCTTTCGCCAGGGGCTCAGTACAGATACGCAGTATTTT. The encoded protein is CASSFRQGLSTDTQYF.

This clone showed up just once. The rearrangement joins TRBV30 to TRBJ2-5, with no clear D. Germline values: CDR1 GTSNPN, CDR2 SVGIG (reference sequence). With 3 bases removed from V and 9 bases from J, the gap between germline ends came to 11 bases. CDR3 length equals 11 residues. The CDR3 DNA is TGTGCCTGGAGCCTAGGAGTGGCCCAGTACTTC. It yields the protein CAWSLGVAQYF.

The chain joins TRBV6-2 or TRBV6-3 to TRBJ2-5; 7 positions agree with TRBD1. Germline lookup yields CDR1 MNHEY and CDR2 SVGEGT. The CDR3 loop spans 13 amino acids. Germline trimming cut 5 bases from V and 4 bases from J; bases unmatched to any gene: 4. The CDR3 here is CASSDRVGETQYF. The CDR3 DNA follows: TGTGCCAGCAGTGACAGGGTTGGAGAGACCCAGTACTTC.